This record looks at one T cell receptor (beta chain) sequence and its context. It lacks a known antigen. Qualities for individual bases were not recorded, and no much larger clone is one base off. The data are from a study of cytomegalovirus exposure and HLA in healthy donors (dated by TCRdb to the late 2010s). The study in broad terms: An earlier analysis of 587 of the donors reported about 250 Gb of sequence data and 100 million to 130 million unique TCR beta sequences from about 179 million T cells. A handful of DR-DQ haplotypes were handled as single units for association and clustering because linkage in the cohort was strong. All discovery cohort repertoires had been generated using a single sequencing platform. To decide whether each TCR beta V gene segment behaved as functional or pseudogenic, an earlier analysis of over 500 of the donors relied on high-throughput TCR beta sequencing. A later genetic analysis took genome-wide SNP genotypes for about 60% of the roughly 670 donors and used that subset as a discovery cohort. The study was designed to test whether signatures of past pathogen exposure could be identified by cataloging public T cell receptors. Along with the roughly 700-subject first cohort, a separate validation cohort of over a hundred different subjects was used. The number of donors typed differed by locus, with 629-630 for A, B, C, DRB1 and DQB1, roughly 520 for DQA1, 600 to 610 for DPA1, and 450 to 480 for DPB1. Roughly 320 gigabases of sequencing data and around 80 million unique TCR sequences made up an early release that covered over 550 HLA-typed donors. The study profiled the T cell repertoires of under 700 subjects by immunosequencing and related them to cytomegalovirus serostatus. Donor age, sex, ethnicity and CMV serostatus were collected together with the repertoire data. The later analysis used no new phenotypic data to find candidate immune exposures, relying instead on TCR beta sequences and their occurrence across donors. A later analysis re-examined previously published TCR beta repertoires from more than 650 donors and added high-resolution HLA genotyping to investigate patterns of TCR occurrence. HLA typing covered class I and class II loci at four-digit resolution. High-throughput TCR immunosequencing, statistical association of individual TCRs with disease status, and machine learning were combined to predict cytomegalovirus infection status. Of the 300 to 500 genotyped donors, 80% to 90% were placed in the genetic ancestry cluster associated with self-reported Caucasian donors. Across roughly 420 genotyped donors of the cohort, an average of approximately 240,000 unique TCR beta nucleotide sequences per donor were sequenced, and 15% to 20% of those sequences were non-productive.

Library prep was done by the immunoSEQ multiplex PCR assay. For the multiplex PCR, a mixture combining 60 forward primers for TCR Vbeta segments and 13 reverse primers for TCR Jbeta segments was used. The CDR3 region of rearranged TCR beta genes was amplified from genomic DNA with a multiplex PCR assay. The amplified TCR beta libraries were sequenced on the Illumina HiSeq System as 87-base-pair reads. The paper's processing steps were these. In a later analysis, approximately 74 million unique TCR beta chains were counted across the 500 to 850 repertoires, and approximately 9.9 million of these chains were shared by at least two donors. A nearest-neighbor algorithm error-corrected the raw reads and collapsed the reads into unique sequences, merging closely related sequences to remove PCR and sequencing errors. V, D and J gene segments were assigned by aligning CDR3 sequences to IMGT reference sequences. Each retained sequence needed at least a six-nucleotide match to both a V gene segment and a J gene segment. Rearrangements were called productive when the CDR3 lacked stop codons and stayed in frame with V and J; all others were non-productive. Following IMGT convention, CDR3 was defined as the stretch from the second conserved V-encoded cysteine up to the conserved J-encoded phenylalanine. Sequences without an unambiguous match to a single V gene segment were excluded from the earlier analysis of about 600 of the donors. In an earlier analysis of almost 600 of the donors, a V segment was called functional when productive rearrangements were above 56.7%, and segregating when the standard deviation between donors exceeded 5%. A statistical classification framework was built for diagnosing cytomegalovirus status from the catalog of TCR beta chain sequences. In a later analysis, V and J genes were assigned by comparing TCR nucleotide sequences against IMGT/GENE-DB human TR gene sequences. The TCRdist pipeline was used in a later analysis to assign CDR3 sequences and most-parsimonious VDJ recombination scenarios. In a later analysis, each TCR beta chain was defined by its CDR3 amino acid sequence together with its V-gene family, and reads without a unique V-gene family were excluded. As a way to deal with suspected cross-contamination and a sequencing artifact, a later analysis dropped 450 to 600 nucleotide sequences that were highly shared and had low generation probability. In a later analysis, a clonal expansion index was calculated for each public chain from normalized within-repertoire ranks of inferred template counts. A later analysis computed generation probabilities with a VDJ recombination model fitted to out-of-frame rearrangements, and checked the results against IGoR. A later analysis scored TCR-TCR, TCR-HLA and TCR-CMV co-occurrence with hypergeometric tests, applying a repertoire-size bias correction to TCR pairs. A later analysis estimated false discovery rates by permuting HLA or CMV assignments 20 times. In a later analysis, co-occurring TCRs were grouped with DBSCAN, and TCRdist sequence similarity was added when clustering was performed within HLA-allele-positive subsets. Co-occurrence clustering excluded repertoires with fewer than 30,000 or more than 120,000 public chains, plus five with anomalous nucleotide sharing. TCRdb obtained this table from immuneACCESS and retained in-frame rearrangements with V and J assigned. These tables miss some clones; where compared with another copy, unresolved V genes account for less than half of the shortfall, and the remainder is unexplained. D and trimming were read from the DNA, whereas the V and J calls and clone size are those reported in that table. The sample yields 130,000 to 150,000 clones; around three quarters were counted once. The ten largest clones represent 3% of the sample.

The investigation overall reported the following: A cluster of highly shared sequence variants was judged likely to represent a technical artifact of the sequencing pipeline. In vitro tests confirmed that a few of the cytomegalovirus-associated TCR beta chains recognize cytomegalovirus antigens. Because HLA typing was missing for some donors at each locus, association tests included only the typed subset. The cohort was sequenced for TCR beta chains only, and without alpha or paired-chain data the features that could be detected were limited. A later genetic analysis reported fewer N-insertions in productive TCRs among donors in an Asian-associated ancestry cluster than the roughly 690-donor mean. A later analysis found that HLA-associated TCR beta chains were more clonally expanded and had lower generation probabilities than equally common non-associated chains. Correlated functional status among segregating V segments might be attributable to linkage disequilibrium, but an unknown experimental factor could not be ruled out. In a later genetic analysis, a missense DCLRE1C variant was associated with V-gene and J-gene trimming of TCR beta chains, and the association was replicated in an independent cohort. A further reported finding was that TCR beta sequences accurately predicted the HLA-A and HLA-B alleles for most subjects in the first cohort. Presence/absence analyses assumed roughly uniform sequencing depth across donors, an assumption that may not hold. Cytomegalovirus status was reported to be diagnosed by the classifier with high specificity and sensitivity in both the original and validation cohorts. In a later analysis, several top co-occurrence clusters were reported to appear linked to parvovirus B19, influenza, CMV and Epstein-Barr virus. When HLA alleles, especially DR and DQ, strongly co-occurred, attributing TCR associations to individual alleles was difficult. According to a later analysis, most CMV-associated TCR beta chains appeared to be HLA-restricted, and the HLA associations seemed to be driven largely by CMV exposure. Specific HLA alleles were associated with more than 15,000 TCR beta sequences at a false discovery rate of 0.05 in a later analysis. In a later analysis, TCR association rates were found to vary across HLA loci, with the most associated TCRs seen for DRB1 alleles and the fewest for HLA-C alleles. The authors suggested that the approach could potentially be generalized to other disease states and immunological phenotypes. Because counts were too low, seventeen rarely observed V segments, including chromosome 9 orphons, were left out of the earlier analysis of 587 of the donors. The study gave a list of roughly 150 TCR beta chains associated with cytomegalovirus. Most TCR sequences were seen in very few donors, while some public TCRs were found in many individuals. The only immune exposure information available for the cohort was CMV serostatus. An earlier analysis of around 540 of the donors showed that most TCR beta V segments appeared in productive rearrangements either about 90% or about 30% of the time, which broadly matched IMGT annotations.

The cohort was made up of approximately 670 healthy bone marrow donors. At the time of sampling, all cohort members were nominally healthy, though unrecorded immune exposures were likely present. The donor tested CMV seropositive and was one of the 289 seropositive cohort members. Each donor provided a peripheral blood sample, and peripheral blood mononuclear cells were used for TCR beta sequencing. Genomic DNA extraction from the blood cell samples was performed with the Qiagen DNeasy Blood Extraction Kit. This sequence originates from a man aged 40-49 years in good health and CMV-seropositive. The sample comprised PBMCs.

The nucleotide sequence reads as follows: TGTGCCAGCAGTTTGCTGTCGGGACAGGTTTTCTATGGCTACACCTTC. Its coded protein is CASSLLSGQVFYGYTF. Recombination joined TRBV6-5 with TRBJ1-2; TRBD1 fits 8 bases in the junction. Trimmed from V: 4 bases; trimmed from J: 4 bases; junction bases lacking a gene match: 11. Inclusive of the bounding cysteine and phenylalanine, the CDR3 is 16 residues long. The sequence is cut down to CDR3 DNA, 48 bases in frame from base 1. From a lookup of the germline V gene, CDR1 and CDR2 are MNHEY and SVGAGI.